This TCR beta chain was recorded in a study of shared clonotypes between healthy human individuals. Findings and limits, study-wide: What naive subsets generally showed was a larger estimated richness than memory subsets showed.

Running of the assay took place at deep level. Each PCR replicate from the sorted subsets contained 150 to 200 ng DNA, which is about 30,000 T cell genomes. Sequenced by immunoSEQ multiplex PCR; TCRdb stores in-frame clones only, minus some. The sample holds about 2.1 million clones, just under 95% seen once. Terminally differentiated effector memory CD45RA+ cells were excluded by CCR7 positive selection of CD45RO-negative cells. V lost 3 bases, J lost 10 bases, and 6 bases stayed unmatched. The CDR3 contains 15 residues. CDR1 and CDR2 (germline): SGDLS, YYNGEE. A word on this clone: Its target is not known. The same CDR3 can be traced to other DNA sequences in this sample.

The source material was naive CD8+ T cells from PBMCs. This chain uses TRBV9 with TRBJ2-1, with 14 nucleotides matching TRBD2. The sequence derives from a man aged 18 to 35 in good health. Some clones in this sample may be carry-over from other donors' samples. CDR3 protein: CASSATSGRAGEQFF. The CDR3 DNA is TGTGCCAGCAGCGCGACTAGCGGGAGGGCCGGGGAGCAGTTCTTC.